A single sample gave rise to the 15 T cell receptor beta chains below, sequenced in a study of T cell responses to AZD1222 COVID-19 vaccine. Using immunoSEQ multiplex PCR, the repertoire was profiled, and TCRdb retains in-frame clones only, with some absent. Among around 150,000 clones listed, around 94% were seen once. The sequenced sample was peripheral blood, obtained on day 0 of AZD1222 vaccination. The receptors shown here come from an adult in good health.

The J gene is TRBJ1-6, the V gene TRBV5-1; D remains unclear. From germline, CDR1 is SGHRS and CDR2 YFSETQ. This CDR3 has 15 residues. The V end was cut by 2 bases, the J end by 2 bases, with 8 bases between. The CDR3 DNA is TGCGCCAGCAGCTTATCGGGCACCTATAATTCACCCCTCCACTTT. Its translation is CASSLSGTYNSPLHF.

V usage is TRBV19 and J usage is TRBJ2-1; 7 bases agree with TRBD2. The ends lost 5 bases at V and 2 bases at J; junction bases unmatched: 12. The length of the CDR3 is 17 residues. Germline CDR1 is LNHDA and CDR2 is SQIVND (reference sequence). This CDR3 reads CASSGGGWEGTYNEQFF. CDR3 DNA sequence: TGTGCCAGTAGTGGGGGAGGTTGGGAGGGGACCTACAATGAGCAGTTCTTC. Together with reference TRBV19 and TRBJ2-1, the CDR3 gives the full variable domain: DGGITQSPKYLFRKEGQNVTLSCEQNLNHDAMYWYRQDPGQGLRLIYYSQIVNDFQKGDIAEGYSVSREKKESFPLTVTSAQKNPTAFYLCASSGGGWEGTYNEQFFGPGTRLTVL.

This clone appeared once. This chain connects TRBV25-1 to TRBJ1-1; 9 bases are shared with TRBD1. This CDR3 comprises 15 residues. Germline V CDR1 and CDR2: MGHDK, SYGVNS. V shed 4 bases and J 1 base; nucleotides not matched to a gene: 4. The CDR3 reads CASSGRTGENTEAFF. The CDR3 nucleotides read TGTGCCAGCAGTGGTCGGACAGGGGAGAACACTGAAGCTTTCTTT.

The chain carries TRBV5-8 and TRBJ1-4, with D maybe TRBD1 (5 bases). This CDR3 has 11 residues. The V gene lost 1 base and the J gene lost 11 bases, with 6 bases spanning the gap. In germline, CDR1 is SGHTS, CDR2 YDEGEE. The CDR3 sequence: CASSLWGKLFF. Written as DNA, the CDR3 is TGTGCCAGCAGCTTGTGGGGGAAACTGTTTTTT.

There are a few counts of this clone. This sequence joins TRBV6-5 and TRBJ2-2, with a tentative D call TRBD1 (8 bases). This CDR3 is built from 16 residues. CDR1 and CDR2 (germline): MNHEY, SVGAGI. V gave up 2 bases and J gave up 9 bases, with 19 bases separating them. Written as DNA, the CDR3 is TGTGCCAGCAGTTACGGACAGGGAGGGTCAATCCGGGAGCTGTTTTTT. This translates into CASSYGQGGSIRELFF.

This chain joins TRBV7-9 and TRBJ1-2, with D perhaps matching TRBD1 (5 bases). V was trimmed by 2 bases and J by 3 bases, leaving 16 bases between them. The germline CDR1 and CDR2 sequences are SEHNR and FQNEAQ (reference sequence). This CDR3 has 16 residues. The CDR3 spells CASSLRAGKVHYGYTF. The CDR3 bases are TGTGCCAGCAGCTTAAGGGCAGGGAAGGTGCACTATGGCTACACCTTC.

The V and J genes are TRBV28 and TRBJ2-7; TRBD1 agrees at 7 bases. The length of the CDR3 is 15 residues. Germline CDR1 is MDHEN and CDR2 is SYDVKM. J was trimmed by 3 bases and V by 6 bases; bases with no gene match: 11. CDR3 bases: TGTGCCAGCAGCTACAGGGGCCCTATTTTCTACGAGCAGTACTTC. This sequence encodes CASSYRGPIFYEQYF.

The chain carries TRBV19 and TRBJ2-7; D gene ambiguous. Trimming shortened V by 5 bases and J by 2 bases, and 10 bases separated the two germline ends. CDR1 and CDR2 (germline): LNHDA, SQIVND (reference sequence). CDR3 size: 13 residues. The DNA for the CDR3 is TGTGCCAGTAGTGAGGACGGGCCCTACGAGCAGTACTTC. Translation gives CASSEDGPYEQYF.

The rearrangement joins TRBV28 to TRBJ1-5, with D uncertain. Germline CDR1 MDHEN, CDR2 SYDVKM. The V and J ends lost 3 bases and 6 bases respectively, with 12 bases between them. CDR3 length: 14 amino acids. The CDR3 DNA sequence: TGTGCCAGCAGTTTTCGGGTCCGGGGTCAGCCCCAGCATTTT. As protein: CASSFRVRGQPQHF.

V usage is TRBV7-9 and J usage is TRBJ2-2, with a weak D call TRBD1 (6 bases). Trimming left V 2 bases short and J 4 bases short, with 11 bases between. The CDR3 spans 15 residues. Germline V lookup: CDR1 SEHNR, CDR2 FQNEAQ (reference sequence). The CDR3 is CASSLNPGATGELFF. The CDR3 nucleotides read TGTGCCAGCAGCTTAAACCCAGGGGCCACCGGGGAGCTGTTTTTT.

The chain employs TRBV3-1 (or the pseudogene TRBV3-2) and TRBJ1-3; D gene unclear. The CDR3 is 15 residues long. CDR1 and CDR2 from the germline V gene are LGHDT and YNNKEL (reference sequence). V dropped 0 bases and J dropped 3 bases, with 9 bases sitting between them. This CDR3 reads CASSQDTANGNTIYF. The CDR3 DNA reads as TGTGCCAGCAGCCAAGACACCGCAAATGGAAACACCATATATTTT.

CDR3 coding DNA: TGTGCCAGCAGCGTCGCGACCTTCATTAGCGGGCCTAGGGGGAATCACTACAATGAGCAGTTCTTC. Its protein is CASSVATFISGPRGNHYNEQFF. The chain links TRBV9 to TRBJ2-1; TRBD2 might be the D (7 bases). CDR3 size: 22 residues. Germline V lookup: CDR1 SGDLS, CDR2 YYNGEE. The V gene lost 2 bases and the J gene lost 3 bases, with 33 bases spanning the gap.

CDR3 amino acids: CASRTEGGLYF. CDR3 sequence (DNA): TGTGCCAGCAGGACAGAAGGAGGGTTATATTTT. This sequence joins TRBV28 and TRBJ1-3, with a weak D call TRBD1 (5 bases). CDR3 length: 11 amino acids. Germline loops: CDR1 MDHEN, CDR2 SYDVKM. The germline V and J ends were trimmed by 6 bases and 14 bases, with 14 bases remaining between them.

V and J are TRBV4-2 and TRBJ1-6; TRBD1 is a possible D gene (6 bases). V was trimmed by 2 bases and J by 7 bases, leaving 15 bases between them. This CDR3 is built from 16 residues. The germline V gene has CDR1 LGHNA and CDR2 YNFKEQ. The CDR3 is CASSQQGIGENSPLHF. The CDR3 DNA reads TGTGCCAGCAGCCAACAGGGGATAGGGGAAAATTCACCCCTCCACTTT.

The chain couples TRBV6-1 to TRBJ2-1; no firm D call. With 1 base removed from V and 10 bases from J, the gap between germline ends came to 11 bases. CDR1 is MNHNS and CDR2 is SASEGT in the germline V gene. CDR3 length: 13 amino acids. CDR3 sequence (DNA): TGTGCCAGCAGTGAAGGAATTATTTCCGAGCAGTTCTTC. It specifies CASSEGIISEQFF.